The 11 T cell receptor beta chains in this list originate from one sample, sequenced in a study of identical twins. One entry per CDR3 protein results from TCRdb running MiXCR on the 5' RACE reads. The table includes under 900,000 distinct CDR3 sequences, about 12% detected once. The same specimen was also included in a second study, on yellow fever vaccine responses in identical twins.

Sequenced: PBMCs. The source of these receptors is a woman aged 18-30 years in good health.

CDR3: CASSLGSAAGMNEQYV. The DNA for the CDR3 is TGCGCCAGCAGCTTGGGAAGTGCGGCAGGGATGAACGAGCAGTACGTC. The rearrangement joins TRBV5-1 to TRBJ2-7, with a weak D call TRBD1 (5 bases). V lost 0 bases and J lost 5, with 18 bases in between. Germline CDR1 is SGHRS and CDR2 is YFSETQ. The CDR3 sequence is 16 residues long.

The rearrangement links TRBV11-1 to TRBJ2-1, with 7 bases that match TRBD2. Unmatched junction bases numbered 8, after V lost 2 bases and J lost 7 bases. The V gene's germline CDR1 is SGHAT and CDR2 FQDESV (reference sequence). The CDR3 is 15 residues long. Written as DNA, the CDR3 is TGTGCCAGCAGCTTACGGCAGCGGGACTTGAATGAGCAGTTCTTC. It codes for CASSLRQRDLNEQFF.

The V call is TRBV7-9, the J call TRBJ2-1; D might be TRBD1 (5 bases). Looked up from germline, CDR1 is SEHNR and CDR2 is FQNEAQ (reference sequence). V gave up 5 bases and J gave up 2 bases, with 10 bases separating them. The length of the CDR3 is 14 residues. The CDR3 nucleotides are TGTGCCAGCAGCCAAGGGGCTGCCTACAATGAGCAGTTCTTC. This gives the protein CASSQGAAYNEQFF.

The V gene is TRBV10-3, the J gene TRBJ2-3; 9 positions agree with TRBD2. The CDR3 has 16 residues. The V and J ends lost 3 bases and 2 bases, in that order; junction bases with no gene match: 6. The germline V gene encodes CDR1 ENHRY and CDR2 SYGVKD. CDR3 sequence (DNA): TGTGCCATCAGTGAAGTAACTAGCGGGTACACAGATACGCAGTATTTT. Translated: CAISEVTSGYTDTQYF.

This clonotype has more than one count but fewer than ten. The chain joins TRBV18 to TRBJ1-6; D not certain. The CDR3 contains 18 residues. V dropped 0 bases and J dropped 8 bases, with 20 bases sitting between them. Germline CDR1 KGHSH, CDR2 LQKENI. The CDR3 bases are TGTGCCAGCTCACCACCGGTGGCCGACCTAAAGGGTGATTCACCCCTCCACTTT. Translation: CASSPPVADLKGDSPLHF.

This clonotype was picked up many times. V usage is TRBV12-3 or TRBV12-4 and J usage is TRBJ2-2; TRBD1 matches 8 bases. The CDR3 runs 14 residues. V shed 5 bases and J 6 bases; nucleotides not matched to a gene: 5. CDR3 in amino acids: CASSLQGVAGELFF. The CDR3 nucleotides read TGTGCCAGCAGTCTACAGGGGGTGGCCGGGGAGCTGTTTTTT.

This clonotype was counted many times. J is TRBJ2-5 and V is TRBV5-1; 7 bases are shared with TRBD1. The germline V gene has CDR1 SGHRS and CDR2 YFSETQ. J gave up 0 bases and V 0 bases, and 8 bases lay outside the gene matches. The CDR3 consists of 17 residues. The CDR3 sequence is CASSLGTGNLNQETQYF. DNA of the CDR3: TGCGCCAGCAGCTTGGGGACAGGAAACCTAAACCAAGAGACCCAGTACTTC.

V usage is TRBV12-5 and J usage is TRBJ1-4; no definite D call. The germline V gene has CDR1 LGHNT and CDR2 FRNRAP. CDR3 size: 13 residues. Trimming removed 6 bases at V and 8 bases at J, with 13 bases between. The CDR3 coding sequence is TGTGCTAGTGGCAAAACCACGGCCGAAAAACTGTTTTTT. Translating it yields CASGKTTAEKLFF.

The J gene is TRBJ2-2, the V gene TRBV7-2, with 8 bases fitting TRBD2. V was clipped by 3 bases and J by 6 bases; unmatched bases: 9. Germline V gives CDR1 SGHTA, CDR2 FQGNSA. The length of the CDR3 is 16 residues. The CDR3 sequence is CASSFPGGPRAGELFF. In nucleotides, the CDR3 is TGTGCCAGCAGCTTCCCGGGGGGGCCTAGGGCCGGGGAGCTGTTTTTT.

In its sample, this clonotype was seen many times. The chain uses TRBV10-3 and TRBJ2-1, with 9 positions matching TRBD2. The germline V gene encodes CDR1 ENHRY and CDR2 SYGVKD. This CDR3 is built from 17 residues. Trimming at V came to 6 bases and at J to 4 bases, leaving 13 bases not matched to a gene. The CDR3 here is CAIRGSEAGGKYNEQFF. The CDR3, as DNA: TGTGCCATCAGAGGGTCGGAAGCGGGGGGCAAGTACAATGAGCAGTTCTTC.

This clonotype was seen many times. The J gene is TRBJ2-2, the V gene TRBV5-1; D may correspond to TRBD1 or TRBD2 (5 bases each). This CDR3 has 17 amino acids. The germline V gene has CDR1 SGHRS and CDR2 YFSETQ. Trimming cost V 0 bases and J 2 bases, with 14 bases left between them. The CDR3 region is CASSLVFGTVNTGELFF. The CDR3 DNA sequence: TGCGCCAGCAGCTTGGTGTTCGGGACGGTCAACACCGGGGAGCTGTTTTTT.